This T cell receptor beta chain was captured in a study of blood T cell repertoires in COVID-19. Study-level information: PBMCs, B-cell-depleted T cells, or T cells were the source of the cDNA or gDNA that made up the material.

Individuals drawn from some 25 US areas were roughly 18 to 95 years old. In assigning cohorts, the study relied on participant-reported clinical history. In the original processing: Quantification of nucleated cells was approximated via reference gene primer amplification. Method: immunoSEQ multiplex PCR; TCRdb's copy keeps in-frame clones and lacks some. The V and J calls and clone size were taken over from that table, and D and trimming were inferred from the DNA. Of under 200,000 clones in the sample, approximately 90% were seen once. CDR1 is SGHVS and CDR2 is FNYEAQ in the germline V gene. V shed 1 base and J shed 7 bases, with 11 bases lying between them. This CDR3 contains 13 residues.

J is TRBJ2-7 and V is TRBV7-6; D might be TRBD1 (5 bases). The sequenced material came from PBMCs or T cells enriched from blood (not recorded which). This sequence was found in a woman in her forties or fifties who had recovered from COVID-19. CDR3 DNA sequence: TGTGCCAGCAGCTTAGAGGGGATAGGGGAGCAGTACTTC. Encoded protein: CASSLEGIGEQYF.